The T cell receptor (beta chain) under discussion was sequenced for a study of blood T cell repertoires in COVID-19. The wider study: T cells, B-cell-depleted T cells, or PBMCs provided the cDNA or gDNA that served as material.

Cohorts were based on clinical histories the participants reported. Two negative PCRs, clearance, or symptom resolution had been documented for recovered Cohort 3 donors. Assay: immunoSEQ multiplex PCR; the TCRdb copy retains only in-frame clones and omits some. The table includes fewer than 300,000 clones, approximately 83% detected once. The CDR3 runs to 14 residues. V shed 1 base and J shed 7 bases, with 13 bases lying between them. CDR1 is SGHVS and CDR2 is FQNEAQ in the germline V gene. The TCR originated in a woman aged 25 to 45 who had recovered from COVID-19. The rearrangement uses TRBV7-8 and TRBJ2-5; the D gene is possibly TRBD2 (5 bases). Sequenced: PBMCs or T cells enriched from blood (not recorded which). In DNA, the CDR3 is TGTGCCAGCAGCTTAGAAGGGCTAGCCGGGACCCAGTACTTC. Residues: CASSLEGLAGTQYF.